The clone carrying this T cell receptor beta chain showed up many times. This specimen belongs to a study of low-dose radiotherapy and immunotherapy resistance in tumors. Time point here: before trial treatment. As their treatment, donors received nivolumab, ipilimumab, aspirin, low-dose cyclophosphamide and low-dose radiotherapy. TCRs were put through around 20 PCR cycles of amplification with Phusion. A constant-region primer and the V-primer adapter served as the primer pair. By in vitro transcription, the isolated mRNA was amplified. In TCRdb, the reads were re-called with MiXCR into one record per CDR3 protein. The profile shows tens of thousands of distinct CDR3 sequences, 10% to 15% of them singletons. The TCR comes from a female donor with ovarian cancer. Here the sequenced sample was PBMCs, taken before treatment.

This chain's CDR3 is CASRPGATDTQYF. For the CDR3, the DNA is TGTGCCAGCAGACCAGGGGCAACAGATACGCAGTATTTT. V gene TRBV3-1 combines with J gene TRBJ2-3; perhaps TRBD1 as D (6 bases). The CDR3 is 13 residues long. The ends were cut back, 6 bases at V and 3 bases at J, with 10 bases in the middle. Germline V gene data show CDR1 as LGHDT and CDR2 as YNNKEL (reference sequence).